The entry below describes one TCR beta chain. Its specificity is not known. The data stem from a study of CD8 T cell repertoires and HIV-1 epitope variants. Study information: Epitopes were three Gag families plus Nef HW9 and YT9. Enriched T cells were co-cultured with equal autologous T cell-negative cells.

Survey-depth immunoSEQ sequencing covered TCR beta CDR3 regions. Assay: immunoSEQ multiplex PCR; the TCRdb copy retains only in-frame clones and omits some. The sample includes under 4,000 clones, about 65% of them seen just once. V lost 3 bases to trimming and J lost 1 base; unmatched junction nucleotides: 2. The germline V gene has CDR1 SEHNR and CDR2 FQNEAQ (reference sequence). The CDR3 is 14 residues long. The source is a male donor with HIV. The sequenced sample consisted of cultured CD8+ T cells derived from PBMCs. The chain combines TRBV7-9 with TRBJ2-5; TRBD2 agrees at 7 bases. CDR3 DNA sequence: TGTGCCAGCAGCTTTCTAGCGGCCCAAGAGACCCAGTACTTC. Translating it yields CASSFLAAQETQYF.